This TCR beta chain was sequenced during a study of T cell responses to AZD1222 COVID-19 vaccine. Study observations and caveats: Two AZD1222 doses significantly raised spike-specific TCR breadth and depth over controls.

For this clone: Its antigen is not known.

The CDR3 runs 16 residues. Germline V gene sequence: CDR1 MRHNA, CDR2 SNTAGT. Trimming took 2 bases from V and 1 from J; bases not matched to a gene: 4. The table came from immunoSEQ multiplex PCR; TCRdb's copy has only in-frame clones and leaves some out. This table has 95,000 to 100,000 clones, 90% appearing once. This TCR came from an adult in good health. The specimen was peripheral blood, collected on day 0 of AZD1222 vaccination. The rearrangement links TRBV6-4 to TRBJ2-3; TRBD2 matches 9 bases. CDR3 sequence reads: CASSDLWTSGTDTQYF. The CDR3 DNA follows: TGTGCCAGCAGTGACCTCTGGACTAGCGGCACAGATACGCAGTATTTT.